The clone carrying this T cell receptor beta chain has only a few counts. The antigen remains unidentified. 5'RACE with constant-segment primers built TCRalpha and TCRbeta cDNA libraries with UMIs. TCRdb redid the calling of the 5' RACE reads with MiXCR, one entry per CDR3 protein. The profile shows 150,000 to 200,000 distinct CDR3 sequences, 11% of them singletons. Trimming took 6 bases from V and 2 from J; bases not matched to a gene: 13. The length of the CDR3 is 15 residues. From germline, CDR1 is DFQATT and CDR2 SNEGSKA (reference sequence). This sample is drawn from a study of T-cell memory formation after mild COVID-19. Background on the study: Largely donor-specific sequence clusters came from a couple of donors.

Study findings and constraints: CD4+ bias marked clones expanding day 15 to 37, unlike balanced contracting clones.

Material: PBMCs or a T cell subset sorted from them (not recorded which). This chain links TRBV20-1 with TRBJ2-7, with 7 bases identical to TRBD2. This clonotype was obtained from a man aged 18 to 35 who had mild COVID-19 (a few samples of this study predate the infection). Cell type and time point are not known. The DNA of the CDR3 is TGCAGTGCCCGCCCCACCCCCCGGGGGGCCTACGAGCAGTACTTC. Residues: CSARPTPRGAYEQYF.